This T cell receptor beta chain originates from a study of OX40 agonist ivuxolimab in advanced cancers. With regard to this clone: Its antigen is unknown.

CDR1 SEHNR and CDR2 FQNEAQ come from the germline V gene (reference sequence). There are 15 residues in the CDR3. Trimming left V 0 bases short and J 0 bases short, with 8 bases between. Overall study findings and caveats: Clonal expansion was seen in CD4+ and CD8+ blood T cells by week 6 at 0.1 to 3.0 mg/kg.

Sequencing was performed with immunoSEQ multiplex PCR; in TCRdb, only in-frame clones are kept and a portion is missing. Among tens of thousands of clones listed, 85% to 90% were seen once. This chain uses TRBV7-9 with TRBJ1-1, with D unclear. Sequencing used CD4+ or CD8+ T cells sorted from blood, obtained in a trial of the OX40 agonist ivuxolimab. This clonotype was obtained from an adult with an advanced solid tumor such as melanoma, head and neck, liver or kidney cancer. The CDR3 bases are TGTGCCAGCAGCTTAGCGATAGGAGTGAACACTGAAGCTTTCTTT. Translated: CASSLAIGVNTEAFF. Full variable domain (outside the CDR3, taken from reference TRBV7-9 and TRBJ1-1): DTGVSQNPRHKITKRGQNVTFRCDPISEHNRLYWYRQTLGQGPEFLTYFQNEAQLEKSRLLSDRFSAERPKGSFSTLEIQRTEQGDSAMYLCASSLAIGVNTEAFFGQGTRLTVV.